The clone carrying this TCR beta chain was detected many times. The entry originates in a study of T cells in Graves' hyperthyroidism and ophthalmopathy. Amplified regions were TCR beta CDR3 sequences from RNA transcripts. HTBI primers drove first-round RT-PCR of the TCR CDR3. TCRdb re-analysed the multiplex PCR reads in MiXCR, keeping a single row per CDR3 protein. The sample has fewer than 200,000 distinct CDR3 sequences; 9.4% are singletons. The CDR3 contains 14 residues. Germline-derived CDR1 and CDR2 are SNHLY and FYNNEI. The ends were cut back, 2 bases at V and 2 bases at J, with 7 bases in the middle.

Sequenced material: blood. The chain employs TRBV2 and TRBJ1-5; no firm D call. This clonotype originated in a woman between 18 and 29 years old with Graves' hyperthyroidism that later progressed to Graves' ophthalmopathy. The CDR3 sequence: CASSENGGNQPQHF. For the CDR3, the DNA is TGTGCCAGCAGTGAAAATGGCGGCAATCAGCCCCAGCATTTT. Full variable domain (outside the CDR3, taken from reference TRBV2 and TRBJ1-5): EPEVTQTPSHQVTQMGQEVILRCVPISNHLYFYWYRQILGQKVEFLVSFYNNEISEKSEIFDDQFSVERPDGSNFTLKIRSTKLEDSAMYFCASSENGGNQPQHFGDGTRLSIL.